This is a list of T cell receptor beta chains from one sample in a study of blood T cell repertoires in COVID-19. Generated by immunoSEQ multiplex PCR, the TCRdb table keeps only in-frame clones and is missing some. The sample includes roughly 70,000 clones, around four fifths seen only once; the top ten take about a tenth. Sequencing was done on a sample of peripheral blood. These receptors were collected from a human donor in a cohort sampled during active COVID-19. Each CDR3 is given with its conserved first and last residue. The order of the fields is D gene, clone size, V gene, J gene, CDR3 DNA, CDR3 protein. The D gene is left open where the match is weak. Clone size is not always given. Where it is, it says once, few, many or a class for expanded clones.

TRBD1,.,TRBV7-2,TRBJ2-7,TGTGCCAGCAGCGACAGGGGTGGACGCCGGGAGCAGTACTTC,CASSDRGGRREQYF
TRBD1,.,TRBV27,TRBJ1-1,TGTGCCAGCAGGGCACACAGGGGAATGAACACTGAAGCTTTCTTT,CASRAHRGMNTEAFF
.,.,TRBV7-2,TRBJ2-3,TGTGCCAGCAGCCGGAGCACAGATACGCAGTATTTT,CASSRSTDTQYF
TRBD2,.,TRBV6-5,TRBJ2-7,TGTGCCAGCAGTAATCTAGCGGGCCCCTACGAGCAGTACTTC,CASSNLAGPYEQYF
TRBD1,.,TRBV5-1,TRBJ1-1,TGCGCCAGCAGCCAACCAGGGGGGACCACTGAAGCTTTCTTT,CASSQPGGTTEAFF
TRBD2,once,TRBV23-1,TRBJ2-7,TGCGCCAGCAGTCAATCGAGGGCTAGCGGTTACGAGCAGTACTTC,CASSQSRASGYEQYF
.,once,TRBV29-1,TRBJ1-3,TGCAGCGTTGATCCAGGCGTCCCCTCTGGAAACACCATATATTTT,CSVDPGVPSGNTIYF
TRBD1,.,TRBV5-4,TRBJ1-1,TGTGCCAGCAGCTCAATGGGGACAGGGGAAACTGAAGCTTTCTTT,CASSSMGTGETEAFF
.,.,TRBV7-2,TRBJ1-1,TGTGCCAGCAGCGCGGGACCGCTCACTGAAGCTTTCTTT,CASSAGPLTEAFF
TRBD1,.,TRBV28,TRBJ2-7,TGTGCCAGCAGGTTCTCACAGGGGGATTCCTACGAGCAGTACTTC,CASRFSQGDSYEQYF
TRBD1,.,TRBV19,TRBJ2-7,TGTGCCAGTAGTATCGTGGACAGGGGGCACTACGAGCAGTACTTC,CASSIVDRGHYEQYF
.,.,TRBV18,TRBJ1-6,TGTGCCAGCTCAGGTACAGGGCCTTCGGATTCACCCCTCCACTTT,CASSGTGPSDSPLHF
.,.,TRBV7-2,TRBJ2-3,TGTGCCAGCAGCACTATCGGCGGGGGCACAGATACGCAGTATTTT,CASSTIGGGTDTQYF
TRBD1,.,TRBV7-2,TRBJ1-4,TGTGCCAGCAGCTTAGCAGGGGGCGGTGAAAAACTGTTTTTT,CASSLAGGGEKLFF
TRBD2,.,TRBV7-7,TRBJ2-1,TGTGCTAGCAGCTTAGAATTAGCGGGGGCGAACAATGAGCAGTTCTTC,CASSLELAGANNEQFF
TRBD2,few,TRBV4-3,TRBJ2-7,TGCGCCAGCAGCCAAGAAGGCGGGAGCTTCTACGAGCAGTACTTC,CASSQEGGSFYEQYF
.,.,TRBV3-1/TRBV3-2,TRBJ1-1,TGTGCCAGCAGCCAAGCCAGGCAGGGAGGGACTTTCTTT,CASSQARQGGTFF
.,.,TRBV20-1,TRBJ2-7,TGCAGTGCCCATCCCCTATACGAGCAGTACTTC,CSAHPLYEQYF
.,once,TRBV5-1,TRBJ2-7,TGCGCCAGCAGCCCGGACAACTACGAGCAGTACTTC,CASSPDNYEQYF
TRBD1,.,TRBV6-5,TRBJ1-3,TGTGCCAGCAGTCTACCAGGGGGTAGGGACACCATATATTTT,CASSLPGGRDTIYF
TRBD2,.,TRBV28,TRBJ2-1,TGTGCCAGCCGGGAGGGTTCCTACAATGAGCAGTTCTTC,CASREGSYNEQFF
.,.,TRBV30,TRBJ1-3,TGTGCCTGGAAAAGGAGCTCTGGAAACACCATATATTTT,CAWKRSSGNTIYF
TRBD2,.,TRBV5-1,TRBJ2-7,TGCGCCAGCAGCTTGGGGTCTCTAACTAGCGGCTACGAGCAGTACTTC,CASSLGSLTSGYEQYF
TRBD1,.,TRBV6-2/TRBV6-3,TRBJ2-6,TGTGCCAGCAGTACCGGACAGGGGGCTCTCTCTGGGGCCAACGTCCTGACTTTC,CASSTGQGALSGANVLTF
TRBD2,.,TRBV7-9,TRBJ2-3,TGTGCCAGCAGCCTAAACCGGGACTACGATACGCAGTATTTT,CASSLNRDYDTQYF
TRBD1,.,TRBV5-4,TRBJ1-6,TGTGCCAGCAGCTTGGGACAGGGAGCCTCACCCCTCCACTTT,CASSLGQGASPLHF
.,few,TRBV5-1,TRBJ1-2,TGCGCCAGCAGCTCGGGTATAGATGGCTACACCTTC,CASSSGIDGYTF
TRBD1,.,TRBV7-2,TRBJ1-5,TGTGCCAGCAGCCGGACAGGGGTTAATCAGCCCCAGCATTTT,CASSRTGVNQPQHF
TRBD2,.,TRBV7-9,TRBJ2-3,TGTGCCAGCAGCTTAGACGGGAGGGCTGATACGCAGTATTTT,CASSLDGRADTQYF